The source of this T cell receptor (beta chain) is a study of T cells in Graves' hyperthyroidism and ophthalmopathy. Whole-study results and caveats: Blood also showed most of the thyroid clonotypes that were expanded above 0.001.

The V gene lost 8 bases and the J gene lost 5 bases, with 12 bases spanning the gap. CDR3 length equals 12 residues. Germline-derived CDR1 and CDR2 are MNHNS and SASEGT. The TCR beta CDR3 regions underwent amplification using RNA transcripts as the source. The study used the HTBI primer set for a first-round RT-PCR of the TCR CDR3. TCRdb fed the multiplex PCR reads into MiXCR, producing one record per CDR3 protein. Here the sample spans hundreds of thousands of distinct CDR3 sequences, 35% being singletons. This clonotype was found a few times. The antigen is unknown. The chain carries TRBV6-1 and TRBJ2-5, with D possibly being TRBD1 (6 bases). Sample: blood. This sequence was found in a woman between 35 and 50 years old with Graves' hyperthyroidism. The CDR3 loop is CASSTQGETQYF. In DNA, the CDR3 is TGTGCCAGCTCCACCCAGGGGGAGACCCAGTACTTC.